Given below is one T cell receptor beta chain in context. Clones were read by immunoSEQ multiplex PCR, and TCRdb kept only the in-frame ones, dropping some. The table shows some 84,000 clones, with roughly 90% occurring only once. The data are from a study of cytomegalovirus exposure and HLA in healthy donors. Study in general: The platform used for the roughly 110 validation repertoires matched that of the roughly 700 first-cohort repertoires, a later analysis reported.

Donors came from a validation cohort of over a hundred subjects, distinct from the first 666-subject cohort. CDR3 length equals 16 residues. Germline-derived CDR1 and CDR2 are SGHAT and FQNNGV. V lost 0 bases, J lost 2 bases, and 2 bases stayed unmatched. This chain uses TRBV11-2 with TRBJ2-3, with 10 bases aligning to TRBD2. Sample: PBMCs. This sequence originates from a man aged 30 to 45 in good health and CMV-seronegative. The CDR3 is CASSLDLAGVTDTQYF. The CDR3 DNA is TGTGCCAGCAGCTTAGACCTAGCGGGAGTCACAGATACGCAGTATTTT.